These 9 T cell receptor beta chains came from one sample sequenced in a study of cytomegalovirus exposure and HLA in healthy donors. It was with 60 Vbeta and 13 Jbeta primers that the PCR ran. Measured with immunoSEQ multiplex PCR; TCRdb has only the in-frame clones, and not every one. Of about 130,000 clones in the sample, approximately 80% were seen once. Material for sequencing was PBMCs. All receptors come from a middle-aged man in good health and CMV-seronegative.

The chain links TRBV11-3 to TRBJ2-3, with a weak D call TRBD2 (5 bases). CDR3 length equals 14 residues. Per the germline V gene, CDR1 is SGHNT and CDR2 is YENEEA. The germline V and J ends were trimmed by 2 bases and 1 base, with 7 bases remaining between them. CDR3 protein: CASSLRTGTDTQYF. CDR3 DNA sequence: TGTGCCAGCAGCTTAAGGACTGGCACAGATACGCAGTATTTT.

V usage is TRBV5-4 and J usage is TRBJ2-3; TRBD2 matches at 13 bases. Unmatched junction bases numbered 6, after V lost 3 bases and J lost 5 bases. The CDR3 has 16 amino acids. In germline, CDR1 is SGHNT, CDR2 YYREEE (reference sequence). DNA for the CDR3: TGTGCCAGCAGCTCAAGGACTAGCGGGGGCAGAGATACGCAGTATTTT. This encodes CASSSRTSGGRDTQYF.

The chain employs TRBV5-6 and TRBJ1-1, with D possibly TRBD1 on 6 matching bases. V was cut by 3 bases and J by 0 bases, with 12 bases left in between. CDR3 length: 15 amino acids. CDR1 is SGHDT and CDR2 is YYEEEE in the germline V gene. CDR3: CASSWRQEMNTEAFF. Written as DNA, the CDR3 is TGTGCCAGCAGCTGGAGACAGGAGATGAACACTGAAGCTTTCTTT.

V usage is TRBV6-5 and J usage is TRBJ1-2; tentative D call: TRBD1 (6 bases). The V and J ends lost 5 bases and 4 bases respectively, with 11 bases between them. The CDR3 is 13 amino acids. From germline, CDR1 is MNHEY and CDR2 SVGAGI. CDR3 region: CASSTDRTYGYTF. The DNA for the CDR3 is TGTGCCAGCAGTACCGACAGGACCTATGGCTACACCTTC.

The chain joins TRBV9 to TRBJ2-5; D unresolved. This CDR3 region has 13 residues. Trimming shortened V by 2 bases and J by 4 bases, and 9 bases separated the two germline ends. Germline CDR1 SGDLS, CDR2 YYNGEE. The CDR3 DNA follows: TGTGCCAGCAGCGTTGGTGGCTTAGAGACCCAGTACTTC. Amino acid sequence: CASSVGGLETQYF.

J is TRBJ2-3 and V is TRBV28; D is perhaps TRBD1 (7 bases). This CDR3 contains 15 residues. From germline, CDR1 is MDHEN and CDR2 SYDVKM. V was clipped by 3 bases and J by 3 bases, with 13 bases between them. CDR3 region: CASSLARGVTDTQYF. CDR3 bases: TGTGCCAGCAGTTTGGCCAGGGGGGTTACAGATACGCAGTATTTT.

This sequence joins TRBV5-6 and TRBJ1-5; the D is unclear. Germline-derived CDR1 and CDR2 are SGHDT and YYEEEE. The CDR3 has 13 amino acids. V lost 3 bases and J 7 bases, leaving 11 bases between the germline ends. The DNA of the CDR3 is TGTGCCAGCAGCTCTCTATCGGGGCAGCCCCAGCATTTT. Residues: CASSSLSGQPQHF.

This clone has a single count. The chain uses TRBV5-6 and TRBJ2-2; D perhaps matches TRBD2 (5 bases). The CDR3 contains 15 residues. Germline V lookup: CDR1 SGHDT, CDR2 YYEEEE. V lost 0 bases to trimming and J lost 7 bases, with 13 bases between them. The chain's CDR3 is CASSLGWLGVGELFF. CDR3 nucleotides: TGTGCCAGCAGCTTGGGGTGGCTCGGGGTCGGGGAGCTGTTTTTT. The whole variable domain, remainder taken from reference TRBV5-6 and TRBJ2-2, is DAGVTQSPTHLIKTRGQQVTLRCSPKSGHDTVSWYQQALGQGPQFIFQYYEEEERQRGNFPDRFSGHQFPNYSSELNVNALLLGDSALYLCASSLGWLGVGELFFGEGSRLTVL.

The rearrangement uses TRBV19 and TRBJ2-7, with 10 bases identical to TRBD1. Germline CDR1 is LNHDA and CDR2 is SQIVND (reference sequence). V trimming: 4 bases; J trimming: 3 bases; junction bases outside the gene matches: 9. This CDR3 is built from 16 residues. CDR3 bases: TGTGCCAGTAGTAGTCCCGGGACAGGGGCCCTCTACGAGCAGTACTTC. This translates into CASSSPGTGALYEQYF.